These T cell receptor beta chains were read from a single sample in a study of blood T cell repertoires in COVID-19. Clones were read by immunoSEQ multiplex PCR, and TCRdb kept only the in-frame ones, dropping some. The sample records fewer than 400,000 clones, 85% being singletons. Sequencing was done on a sample of peripheral blood. These receptor sequences come from a woman aged 18-29 years with acute or convalescent COVID-19. The CDR3 runs from the conserved cysteine through the conserved F or W. D genes are given only for firm matches.

>TRBV3-1/TRBV3-2|-
CASSPSTVGNTIYF
>TRBV27|TRBD1
CASSFGQGPSSNQPQHF
>TRBV4-1|-
CASSQDSLAKDTEQFF
>TRBV21-1|-
CADSTGTGNNEQFF
>TRBV6-5|TRBD1
CASTRRGFEGGELFF
>TRBV7-8|TRBD1
CASSDGTGNQPQHF
>TRBV28|-
CASGFRDIAKDSGANVLTF
>TRBV6-4|TRBD1
CASSVEPGQGTEKLFF
>TRBV20-1|TRBD1
CSASRGQGDGYTF
>TRBV7-9|-
CASSAPVEEQFF
>TRBV3-1/TRBV3-2|-
CASSSGQMGQPQHF
>TRBV7-9|-
CASSLGGGHGYTF
>TRBV5-1|TRBD1
CASSFDRGGSTDTQYF
>TRBV5-5|-
CASSLAGTSLKNEQFF
>TRBV28|TRBD2
CASTLLRGLADTQYF
>TRBV6-5|TRBD1
CASSYPGQGRTEAFF
>TRBV9|TRBD1
CASSPRQGRNTEAFF
>TRBV19|-
CASSLRHLSTDTQYF
>TRBV15|-
CATSRDRGNSYEQYF
>TRBV19|TRBD1
CASSTGGQLNTEAFF
>TRBV9|TRBD1
CASSPTTGTGFYGYTF
>TRBV29-1|-
CSVGELQGNYGYTF
>TRBV11-2|TRBD1
CASSLIGGGGGDGYTF
>TRBV6-2/TRBV6-3|TRBD1
CASSSIHRGQRGNTIYF
>TRBV6-5|-
CASSYSGALSYGYTF
>TRBV30|-
CAGSRGSNTGELFF
>TRBV28|TRBD1
CASSLFEYRGGNQPQHF
>TRBV6-1|TRBD2
CASSEAGPGLAGERTGELFF
>TRBV6-5|TRBD1
CASSLGQGRNGYTF
>TRBV7-9|-
CASGTYRTATDTQYF
>TRBV6-5|TRBD1
CASSPTGFGNQPQHF
>TRBV4-2|-
CASSQEVRAGELFF
>TRBV5-4|-
CASSYDQRGNSPLHF
>TRBV24-1|TRBD2
CATSSRQWKREPSTDTQYF
>TRBV30|TRBD1
CAWTPGQGYEQYF
>TRBV29-1|-
CSVGGSGDQPQHF
>TRBV28|TRBD1
CATQPGGSGPYEQYF
>TRBV27|-
CASSWARGVQETQYF
>TRBV7-9|TRBD1
CASSQGGDPTHNQPQHF
>TRBV6-5|TRBD1
CASSMGQLTEAFF
>TRBV12-3/TRBV12-4|-
CASSLDGTEAFF
>TRBV5-1|-
CASTMEGLLTDTQYF
>TRBV11-2|-
CASSLGTSYTEAFF